The clone carrying this TCR beta chain was observed a few times. Its antigen remains unidentified. The source of the sample is a study of cytomegalovirus exposure and HLA in healthy donors. Study context: Of all 400 or so donors who were genotyped, 80% to 85% belonged to the Caucasian-associated ancestry cluster. Study observations and caveats: Some V segments, including TRBV6-2 and TRBV6-3, were excluded as indistinguishable. Reports described diagnosis of cytomegalovirus status by the classifier as highly specific and sensitive. About 90% or about 30% of the time was how often most TCR beta V segments were productive, according to an earlier analysis.

This CDR3 contains 18 residues. The germline V and J ends were trimmed by 2 bases and 1 base, with 24 bases remaining between them. The germline gives CDR1 GTSNPN, CDR2 SVGIG (reference sequence). The PCR had 60 Vbeta and 13 Jbeta primers. Sequencing was performed with immunoSEQ multiplex PCR; in TCRdb, only in-frame clones are kept and a portion is missing. This repertoire shows 150,000 or so clones, around 80% found once; its top ten account for 8.5%. The receptor comes from a male donor in good health and CMV-seropositive. The V call is TRBV30, the J call TRBJ2-7, with a weak D call TRBD2 (5 bases). Specimen: PBMCs. The CDR3 is CAWSHRRGWSTGSYEQYF. The CDR3 DNA sequence: TGTGCCTGGAGTCATAGGCGAGGGTGGAGTACGGGGTCCTACGAGCAGTACTTC. The full variable domain, with the rest looked up from reference TRBV30 and TRBJ2-7, is SQTIHQWPATLVQPVGSPLSLECTVEGTSNPNLYWYRQAAGRGLQLLFYSVGIGQISSEVPQNLSASRPQDRQFILSSKKLLLSDSGFYLCAWSHRRGWSTGSYEQYFGPGTRLTVT.